These 21 T cell receptor beta chains were sequenced from one sample in a study of monozygotic twins with inflammatory bowel disease. TCRdb reanalyzed the 5' RACE reads, giving one entry per CDR3 protein sequence and no DNA. The sample has some 99,000 distinct CDR3 sequences, and its top ten clones hold around an eighth. Sequenced material: blood. Receptor source: a human donor with ulcerative colitis or Crohn's disease, or a healthy co-twin of an affected twin (not recorded which).

The chain combines TRBV5-5 with TRBJ2-2; TCRdb returns TRBD1, unconfirmable since there is no DNA. This CDR3 comprises 15 residues. CDR1 and CDR2 from the germline V gene are SGHKS and YYEKEE (reference sequence). The CDR3 here is CASSPTGGNTGELFF.

V and J are TRBV19 and TRBJ2-5; the TCRdb D gene call, TRBD1, has no DNA to confirm it. CDR3 length equals 13 residues. CDR1 is LNHDA, CDR2 SQIVND, per germline (reference sequence). CDR3 sequence: CASSMTGGETQYF. The variable domain in full, completed from reference TRBV19 and TRBJ2-5, reads DGGITQSPKYLFRKEGQNVTLSCEQNLNHDAMYWYRQDPGQGLRLIYYSQIVNDFQKGDIAEGYSVSREKKESFPLTVTSAQKNPTAFYLCASSMTGGETQYFGPGTRLLVL.

The CDR3 sequence: CASSPFQGVGNTIYF. The chain combines TRBV18 with TRBJ1-3; absent DNA, TCRdb's TRBD1 call cannot be checked. Germline lookup yields CDR1 KGHSH and CDR2 LQKENI. The CDR3 consists of 15 residues.

The CDR3 loop is CASSLVGQTQETQYF. The V gene is TRBV5-1, the J gene TRBJ2-5; TCRdb calls TRBD2, which cannot be checked without DNA. There are 15 residues in the CDR3. From germline, CDR1 is SGHRS and CDR2 YFSETQ.

The rearrangement joins TRBV7-3 to TRBJ1-1. The CDR3 consists of 13 residues. Germline V gene lookup returns CDR1 SGHTA and CDR2 FQGTGA. The CDR3 sequence is CASSRDWNTEAFF.

The chain recombines TRBV11-3 with TRBJ1-2; TCRdb lists TRBD1, though no DNA is available to test this call. The length of the CDR3 is 12 residues. The germline V gene has CDR1 SGHNT and CDR2 YENEEA. The CDR3 spells CASSSGTYGYTF.

J is TRBJ1-2 and V is TRBV27; without DNA, the TCRdb call of TRBD1 cannot be checked. This CDR3 contains 13 residues. Per germline, CDR1 MNHEY and CDR2 SMNVEV (reference sequence). The CDR3 sequence is CASSPGTVYGYTF.

This chain joins TRBV7-2 and TRBJ2-1. There are 12 residues in the CDR3. Germline V CDR1 and CDR2: SGHTA, FQGNSA. CDR3 sequence reads: CATSFGYNEQFF.

The J gene is TRBJ1-4, the V gene TRBV12-3 or TRBV12-4; TCRdb picks TRBD1, but there is no DNA to check that call. The length of the CDR3 is 14 residues. CDR3 protein: CASSPSGPNEKLFF.

V gene TRBV7-8 combines with J gene TRBJ2-1; absent DNA, TCRdb's TRBD2 call cannot be checked. Germline lookup yields CDR1 SGHVS and CDR2 FQNEAQ. CDR3 size: 17 residues. The CDR3 here is CASSDTSGGLIRNEQFF.

The chain carries TRBV29-1 and TRBJ1-1. Germline loops: CDR1 SQVTM, CDR2 ANQGSEA. This CDR3 contains 13 residues. The CDR3 loop reads CSVGDRADTEAFF.

The chain recombines TRBV5-1 with TRBJ1-1; TCRdb picks TRBD1, but there is no DNA to check that call. Germline CDR1 and CDR2: SGHRS and YFSETQ. The CDR3 has 14 residues. The CDR3 protein is CASSFEGASTEAFF.

The chain links TRBV28 to TRBJ1-1; absent DNA, TCRdb's TRBD1 call cannot be checked. Germline V gene sequence: CDR1 MDHEN, CDR2 SYDVKM. The length of the CDR3 is 13 residues. CDR3 region: CASSSPGQPEAFF.

V is TRBV5-1 and J is TRBJ1-4. The CDR3 has 15 residues. Germline V lookup: CDR1 SGHRS, CDR2 YFSETQ. The CDR3 sequence: CASSLERTTNEKLFF.

V gene TRBV5-6 combines with J gene TRBJ1-6; TCRdb selects TRBD1, and the lack of DNA leaves this call unchecked. This CDR3 spans 16 amino acids. Germline-derived CDR1 and CDR2 are SGHDT and YYEEEE. CDR3 protein: CASSPGTGGVGSPLHF.

This sequence joins TRBV5-1 and TRBJ2-3; TCRdb gives TRBD1 as the D gene, but with no DNA this cannot be confirmed. Germline values: CDR1 SGHRS, CDR2 YFSETQ. The CDR3 is 17 amino acids. CDR3 residues: CASSLLKGQGLSDTQYF.

The chain joins TRBV3-1 to TRBJ1-1. Germline CDR1 LGHDT, CDR2 YNNKEL (reference sequence). The CDR3 contains 13 residues. CDR3 sequence: CASSQVLNTEAFF.

The chain recombines TRBV20-1 with TRBJ2-5; TCRdb lists TRBD1, though no DNA is available to test this call. Germline V gene sequence: CDR1 DFQATT, CDR2 SNEGSKA (reference sequence). The CDR3 loop spans 14 amino acids. The CDR3 loop is CSARTPGATETQYF.

The rearrangement joins TRBV11-1 to TRBJ2-1; TCRdb lists TRBD2, though no DNA is available to test this call. CDR3 length equals 16 residues. Germline CDR1 SGHAT, CDR2 FQDESV (reference sequence). The CDR3 here is CASTPLVRGAETKQFF.

The J gene is TRBJ1-4, the V gene TRBV28; TCRdb picks TRBD1, but there is no DNA to check that call. This CDR3 comprises 18 residues. In germline, CDR1 is MDHEN, CDR2 SYDVKM. The CDR3: CASRRPFAGTSFNEKLFF.

The chain's CDR3 is CASLTSGADGEYF. J is TRBJ2-7 and V is TRBV28; TCRdb's assignment of TRBD1 cannot be checked, as there is no DNA. CDR1 is MDHEN and CDR2 is SYDVKM in the germline V gene. CDR3 length: 13 residues.